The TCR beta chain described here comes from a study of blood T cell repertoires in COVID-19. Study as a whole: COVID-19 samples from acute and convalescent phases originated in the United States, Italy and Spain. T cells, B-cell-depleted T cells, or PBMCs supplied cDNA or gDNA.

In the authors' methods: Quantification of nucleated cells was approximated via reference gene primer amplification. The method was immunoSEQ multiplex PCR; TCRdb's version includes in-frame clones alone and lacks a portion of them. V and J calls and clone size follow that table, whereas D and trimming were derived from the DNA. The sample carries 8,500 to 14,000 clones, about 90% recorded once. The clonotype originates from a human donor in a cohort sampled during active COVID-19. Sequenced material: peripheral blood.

CDR3 nucleotides: TGTGCCAGCAAGCGCGAGTCGGGGTATGAGCAGTTCTTC. Translating it yields CASKRESGYEQFF. The J gene is TRBJ2-1, the V gene TRBV2, with D tentatively TRBD2 (5 bases). The germline gives CDR1 SNHLY, CDR2 FYNNEI. CDR3 length: 13 amino acids. Trimming stripped 7 bases from V and 8 bases from J, with 15 bases between.